One sample yielded the 18 T cell receptor beta chains listed below, sequenced in a study of CD8+ T cells in alopecia areata. In each case, RNA was isolated and then reverse transcribed into cDNA as the sequencing template. Assay: immunoSEQ multiplex PCR; the TCRdb copy retains only in-frame clones and omits some. The sample holds more than 200,000 clones, roughly 66% seen once. As to treatment: oral pan-JAK inhibitor, 5-10 mg twice daily. Here the sequenced sample was CD4+ T cells sorted from blood, taken around week 44, from a patient treated with tofacitinib. The receptors were gathered from a human donor with alopecia areata.

This clone was detected only a few times. DNA for the CDR3: TGCGCCAGCAGCCAAGAATGGCAGGGGTCCCTCCACTTT. Translating gives CASSQEWQGSLHF. The chain joins TRBV4-3 to TRBJ1-6, with TRBD1 as a possible D gene (6 bases). This CDR3 has 13 amino acids. V gave up 0 bases and J gave up 14 bases, with 11 bases separating them. Germline assignment: CDR1 LGHNA and CDR2 YSLEER.

This clone has only a few counts. The chain couples TRBV21-1 to TRBJ1-5. TRBV21-1 is marked as a pseudogene. This CDR3 contains 14 residues. CDR3 in amino acids: CASSKNEFNQPQHF. The CDR3 DNA reads TGTGCCAGCAGCAAGAACGAGTTTAATCAGCCCCAGCATTTT.

The genes are TRBV29-1 and TRBJ1-2; tentative D call: TRBD1 (6 bases). V lost 2 bases to trimming and J lost 4 bases, with 14 bases between them. CDR1 is SQVTM and CDR2 is ANQGSEA in the germline V gene. This CDR3 comprises 14 residues. The chain's CDR3 is CSVESGDVGYGYTF. The DNA for the CDR3 is TGCAGCGTTGAATCAGGGGACGTTGGCTATGGCTACACCTTC.

The V gene is TRBV11-2, the J gene TRBJ2-1; D remains unclear. Germline V lookup: CDR1 SGHAT, CDR2 FQNNGV. The CDR3 contains 15 residues. The V gene lost 0 bases and the J gene lost 7 bases, with 13 bases spanning the gap. CDR3 in DNA: TGTGCCAGCAGCTTAGAGCAGACCGTGTTGAATGAGCAGTTCTTC. It codes for CASSLEQTVLNEQFF.

The genes are TRBV7-2 and TRBJ1-6; D uncertain. Germline CDR1 reads SGHTA; CDR2 reads FQGNSA. Trimming removed 6 bases from V and 9 bases from J, with 9 bases in between. The CDR3 extends over 12 amino acids. The CDR3 nucleotides are TGTGCCAGCAGACATACAACTTCACCCCTCCACTTT. It encodes CASRHTTSPLHF.

The V and J genes are TRBV15 and TRBJ2-7; D gene ambiguous. From germline, CDR1 is LNHNV and CDR2 YYDKDF (reference sequence). The V end lost 0 bases, the J end lost 0 bases, and 9 bases lay between the germline ends. The CDR3 is 15 residues long. Here the CDR3 reads CATSRDHVGSYEQYF. For the CDR3, the DNA is TGTGCCACCAGCAGAGATCACGTGGGCTCCTACGAGCAGTACTTC.

The V call is TRBV30, the J call TRBJ2-5; no clear D gene. The CDR3 runs 12 residues. The V end lost 1 base, the J end lost 2 bases, and 5 bases lay between the germline ends. CDR1 is GTSNPN, CDR2 SVGIG, per germline (reference sequence). The CDR3 sequence: CAWSARQETQYF. The DNA for the CDR3 is TGTGCCTGGAGTGCCCGGCAAGAGACCCAGTACTTC.

This clone has a handful of counts. This chain joins TRBV5-1 and TRBJ2-1, with 7 bases fitting TRBD1. Germline CDR1 is SGHRS and CDR2 is YFSETQ. The CDR3 is 15 residues long. Trimming removed 6 bases from V and 7 bases from J; junction bases left unmatched: 13. CDR3 bases: TGCGCCAGCACCACCGCCGGGACAGATCAAAATGAGCAGTTCTTC. Translated: CASTTAGTDQNEQFF.

This clone was recorded once. J is TRBJ2-6 and V is TRBV2, with a weak D call TRBD2 (6 bases). Germline V CDR1 and CDR2: SNHLY, FYNNEI. V was trimmed by 8 bases and J by 1 base, leaving 9 bases between them. CDR3 length: 14 residues. CDR3 DNA sequence: TGTGCCAGCGGAGGGAGTTCTGGGGCCAACGTCCTGACTTTC. Its translation is CASGGSSGANVLTF.

The CDR3 DNA reads as TGTGCCAGCAGTGAGGTAGCCGGGACCCTCTACGAGCAGTACTTC. It translates to CASSEVAGTLYEQYF. V usage is TRBV6-1 and J usage is TRBJ2-7, with D perhaps being TRBD1 or TRBD2 (5 bases each). Trimming cost V 3 bases and J 3 bases, with 15 bases left between them. The germline V gene encodes CDR1 MNHNS and CDR2 SASEGT. This CDR3 is built from 15 residues.

The chain recombines TRBV11-3 with TRBJ2-5; 12 nucleotides align to TRBD2. This CDR3 comprises 15 residues. Germline assignment: CDR1 SGHNT and CDR2 YENEEA. After removal of 5 bases from V and 2 bases from J, the junction contained 3 bases not matched to a gene. CDR3 residues: CASSRGTSGQETQYF. The CDR3 nucleotides are TGTGCCAGCAGCCGTGGGACTAGCGGGCAAGAGACCCAGTACTTC.

This clone came up a few times. The chain employs TRBV10-3 and TRBJ2-3; D might be TRBD1 (6 bases). V was shortened by 4 bases and J by 5 bases, with 16 bases between the two germline ends. From germline, CDR1 is ENHRY and CDR2 SYGVKD. CDR3 length equals 15 residues. The CDR3 DNA reads as TGTGCCATCAGTGCGGCCCAGGGGCCTGGAGATACGCAGTATTTT. This encodes CAISAAQGPGDTQYF.

The chain couples TRBV29-1 to TRBJ1-1, with D uncertain. Trimming left V 7 bases short and J 3 bases short, with 9 bases between. This CDR3 is 11 amino acids long. The germline V gene encodes CDR1 SQVTM and CDR2 ANQGSEA. The CDR3 DNA reads as TGCAGCGGAATCAAGGACACTGAAGCTTTCTTT. This codes for CSGIKDTEAFF.

The chain combines TRBV15 with TRBJ1-1, with D unresolved. CDR3 length: 13 amino acids. V was clipped by 0 bases and J by 11 bases, with 13 bases between them. Germline V CDR1 and CDR2: LNHNV, YYDKDF (reference sequence). The CDR3 here is CATSRDGRLWAFF. The CDR3 DNA follows: TGTGCCACCAGCAGAGATGGCCGACTCTGGGCTTTCTTT.

This chain links TRBV7-2 with TRBJ1-1; D gene unclear. Germline loops: CDR1 SGHTA, CDR2 FQGNSA. Deletions cut 3 bases from V and 1 base from J, with 6 bases between. CDR3 length: 13 residues. The CDR3 here is CASSFTANTEAFF. The DNA for the CDR3 is TGTGCCAGCAGCTTTACTGCGAACACTGAAGCTTTCTTT.

The chain recombines TRBV18 with TRBJ2-3; D is uncertain. Trimming took off 4 bases at V and 0 bases at J, with 5 bases between the two ends. The CDR3 runs 13 residues. Germline V lookup: CDR1 KGHSH, CDR2 LQKENI. CDR3 in DNA: TGTGCCAGCTCACAGGGTAGCACAGATACGCAGTATTTT. It yields the protein CASSQGSTDTQYF.

The genes are TRBV2 and TRBJ2-5; TRBD1 matches at 7 bases. Germline values: CDR1 SNHLY, CDR2 FYNNEI. Trimming removed 6 bases from V and 3 bases from J; junction bases left unmatched: 7. The CDR3 loop spans 14 amino acids. Written as DNA, the CDR3 is TGTGCCAGCAGGGGACAGTGGCAGGAAGAGACCCAGTACTTC. Protein sequence: CASRGQWQEETQYF.

The rearrangement joins TRBV9 to TRBJ2-7; TRBD1 matches 11 bases. From germline, CDR1 is SGDLS and CDR2 YYNGEE. The V segment lost 3 bases and the J segment 6 bases; nucleotides outside the gene matches: 8. The CDR3 consists of 15 residues. The CDR3 DNA sequence: TGTGCCAGCAGCGCCTTAGGACAGGGGGCAAGCGAGCAGTACTTC. This translates into CASSALGQGASEQYF.